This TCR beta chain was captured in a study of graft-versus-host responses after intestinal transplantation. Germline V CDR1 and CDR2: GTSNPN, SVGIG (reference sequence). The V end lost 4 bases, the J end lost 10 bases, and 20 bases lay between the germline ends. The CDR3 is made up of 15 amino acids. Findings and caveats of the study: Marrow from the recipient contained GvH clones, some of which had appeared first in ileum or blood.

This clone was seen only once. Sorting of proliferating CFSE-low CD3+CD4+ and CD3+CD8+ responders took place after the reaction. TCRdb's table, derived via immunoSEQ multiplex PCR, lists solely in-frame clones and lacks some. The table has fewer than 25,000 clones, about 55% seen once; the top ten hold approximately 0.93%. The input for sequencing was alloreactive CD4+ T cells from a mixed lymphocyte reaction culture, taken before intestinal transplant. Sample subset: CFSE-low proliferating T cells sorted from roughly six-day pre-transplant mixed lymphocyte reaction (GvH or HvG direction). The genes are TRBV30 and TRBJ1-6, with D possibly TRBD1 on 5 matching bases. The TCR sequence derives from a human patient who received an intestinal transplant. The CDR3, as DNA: TGTGCCTGGACCCGTCCAGGGAGGACTGGGTCACCCCTCCACTTT. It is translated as CAWTRPGRTGSPLHF.